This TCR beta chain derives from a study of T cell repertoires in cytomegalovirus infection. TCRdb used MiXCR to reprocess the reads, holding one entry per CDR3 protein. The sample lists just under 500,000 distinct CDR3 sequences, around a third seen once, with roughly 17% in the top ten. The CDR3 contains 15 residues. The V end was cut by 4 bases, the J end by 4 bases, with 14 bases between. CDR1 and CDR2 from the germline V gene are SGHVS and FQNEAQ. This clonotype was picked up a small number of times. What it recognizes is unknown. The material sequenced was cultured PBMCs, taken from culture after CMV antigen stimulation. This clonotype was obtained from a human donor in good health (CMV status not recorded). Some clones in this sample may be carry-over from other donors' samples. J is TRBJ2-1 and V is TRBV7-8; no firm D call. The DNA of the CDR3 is TGTGCCAGCAGCTCAGGACGAGTAGGATACAATGAGCAGTTCTTC. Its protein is CASSSGRVGYNEQFF.